The clone carrying this T cell receptor (beta chain) has a single count. Its antigen is not known. The data were taken from a study of T cells in pancreatic ductal adenocarcinoma. The selected patients with pancreatic ductal adenocarcinoma had surgery but no neoadjuvant therapy. The table came from immunoSEQ multiplex PCR; TCRdb's copy has only in-frame clones and leaves some out. The table shows more than 25,000 clones, with approximately 90% occurring only once. The germline V gene has CDR1 SNHLY and CDR2 FYNNEI. The length of the CDR3 is 15 residues. Between the trimmed V and J ends, which lost 5 bases and 4 bases, there was a span of 15 bases. Study outcomes and limitations: Mean clonality was approximately 0.1 in tumors and about 0.069 in blood, not significantly different. Blood had more productive templates and approximately 8-fold more unique clonotypes than tumor.

This sequence was found in a human donor with pancreatic ductal adenocarcinoma. This chain uses TRBV2 with TRBJ1-3; TRBD1 is a possible D gene (6 bases). The sequencing input was PBMCs. The CDR3 region has the DNA TGTGCCAGCAGTTTAAACAGGGCATCCGGAAACACCATATATTTT. This translates into CASSLNRASGNTIYF.